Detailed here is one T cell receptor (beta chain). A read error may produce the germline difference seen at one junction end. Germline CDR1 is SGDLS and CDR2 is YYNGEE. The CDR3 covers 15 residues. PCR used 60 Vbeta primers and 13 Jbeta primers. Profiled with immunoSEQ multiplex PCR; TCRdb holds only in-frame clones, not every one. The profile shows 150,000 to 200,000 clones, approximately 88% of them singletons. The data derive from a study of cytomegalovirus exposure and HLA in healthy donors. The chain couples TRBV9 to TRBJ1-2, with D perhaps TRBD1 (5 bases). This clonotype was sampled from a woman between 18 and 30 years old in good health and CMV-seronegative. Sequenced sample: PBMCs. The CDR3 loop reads CARSVSRAMDYGYTF. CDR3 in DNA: TGTGCCCGCAGCGTAAGCAGGGCGATGGACTATGGCTACACCTTC.